This T cell receptor (beta chain) emerged from a study of blood T cell repertoires in COVID-19. For the study at large: From the United States, Italy and Spain came samples of acute and convalescent COVID-19. In each case, the material was cDNA or gDNA derived from T cells, B-cell-depleted T cells, or PBMCs.

Methods used by the authors: Estimated nucleated cell counts came from reference gene primer amplification. The table came from immunoSEQ multiplex PCR; TCRdb's copy has only in-frame clones and leaves some out. V, J and clone size are taken as reported in that table, and D and trimming were inferred from the DNA itself. The top ten clones hold 6.6% of a sample with around 99,000 clones, roughly 84% of them seen once. Sample: peripheral blood. This receptor was taken from a woman aged 45-60 years with acute or convalescent COVID-19.

CDR3 loop: CSAFLADTQYF. CDR3 nucleotide sequence: TGCAGTGCCTTCCTAGCAGATACGCAGTATTTT. The chain couples TRBV20-1 to TRBJ2-3; D gene unclear. Trimming took 6 bases from V and 4 from J, leaving 8 bases between them. Germline CDR1 is DFQATT and CDR2 is SNEGSKA (reference sequence). The CDR3 sequence is 11 residues long.